This T cell receptor beta chain was recovered during a study of T cells in Graves' hyperthyroidism and ophthalmopathy. Researchers took RNA transcripts and amplified the TCR beta CDR3 regions from them. The TCR CDR3 was amplified in a first-round RT-PCR using the HTBI primer set. TCRdb reanalysed the multiplex PCR reads using MiXCR and keeps one entry per CDR3 protein. The data contain about 520,000 distinct CDR3 sequences, around 20% of them singletons. This clonotype came up a few times. Uncontrolled infection, other autoimmune disease, pregnancy and lactation each barred patients from inclusion. Isolation of PBMCs was performed on approximately 10 ml fresh peripheral blood. This CDR3 is 16 amino acids long. The V gene lost 4 bases and the J gene lost 5 bases, with 17 bases spanning the gap.

V is TRBV12-3 or TRBV12-4 and J is TRBJ2-2; D is unclear. Sample: blood. The sequence derives from a man aged 18 to 30 with Graves' hyperthyroidism. CDR3 DNA sequence: TGTGCCAGCAGTTCCGCCCCCCCACCCGGGACCGGGGAGCTGTTTTTT. This gives the protein CASSSAPPPGTGELFF.